Reported below is one TCR beta chain. Its antigen specificity is not known. No base quality information exists; no much larger clone differs at one position. Donors were healthy HIV-negative adults with no recently reported acute infections or vaccinations. Every donor was a Caucasian adult residing in Nashville, Tennessee, USA. CD4+ T cells were enriched by magnetic negative selection; naive cells were then positively selected on CD45RA, and the negative fraction formed the memory subset. After blood collection by leukapheresis, PBMCs were isolated using Ficoll-Histopaque density gradient centrifugation and then cryopreserved in the vapor phase of liquid nitrogen. Analytical flow cytometry was used to check the purity and quantity of every magnetically sorted T cell population. Each sorted fraction had its genomic DNA isolated and then quantified by UV absorbance on a Nanodrop 2000c. The data were obtained in a study of shared clonotypes between healthy human individuals (dated by TCRdb to the early 2020s). Concerning the study at large: The cohort included a few men and a couple of women between 18 and 49 years of age. Per donor, three plates each were used for CD4 naive and CD4 memory, two for CD8 naive, and one for CD8 memory. To estimate repertoire size and how much clonotypes are shared between individuals, the study performed deep sequencing of blood TCR repertoires from about five healthy adults. Different laboratories and diverse techniques were used to prepare libraries and sequence TCR repertoires, to increase sequencing depth and limit assay-specific biases. Leukapheresis yielded between about 0.85 and 9 billion PBMCs per donor. Paper-wide results and their limitations: Based on pairwise subsampling, the degree of clonotype sharing among donors was expected to be affected by sequencing depth. Larger estimated clonotype richness was generally found for naive subsets than for memory subsets. The genetic and exposure-history diversity represented was limited by the small number of donors. Incomplete sequencing was indicated by rarefaction of sorted-subset datasets, despite the large sequencing depth. Compared with non-shared clonotypes, the clonotypes found in all four sorted-subset donors had higher generation probabilities. Sampling was restricted to blood, and TCR repertoires in tissue are likely to differ from TCR repertoires in blood. When four donors were compared, the shared fraction of clonotypes was about 5.2% for naive CD4, about 4% for naive CD8, more than 2% for memory CD4, and roughly 0.43% for memory CD8.

Using the deep immunoSEQ assay, TCR CDR3 regions were amplified from genomic DNA by multiplex PCR. Extracted genomic DNA from each cell subset was distributed evenly across all wells of several immunoSEQ 96-well plates, and each plate was treated as a replicate. For sorted subsets, each replicate PCR was loaded with 200 ng genomic DNA, equivalent to roughly 30,000 T cell genomes. Purified libraries were quantified with a Qubit 3.0 fluorometer, sized on a Bioanalyzer 2100, and re-quantified with the KAPA Library Quantification kit. Each immunoSEQ 96-well plate was sequenced on its own single-read 150-cycle Illumina NextSeq 550 flow cell. The authors processed their data as follows. The immunoSEQ output contained only junctional sequences without quality scores, so filtering could not match that applied to full-length reads. To assign V/J genes and CDR3, sequences were annotated against IMGT germline references using PyIR, a Python wrapper for IgBLAST v1.9. Reads with weak V/J assignments (E-value above 1e-6), missing CDR3, stop codons, out-of-frame junctions, or ambiguous translated residues were removed. V3J clonotypes were defined as sequences sharing the same inferred V gene, J gene, and CDR3 amino acid sequence. Percentage overlap between repertoires was computed as shared unique clonotypes divided by the size of the smaller repertoire. Three approaches were used to assess repertoire richness: RTK rarefaction, the Chao1 estimator, and Recon v2.1 estimates of unobserved clonotypes. Generation probabilities for all TCRbeta clonotypes obtained by the gDNA method from several donors were computed using OLGA. TCRdb limited this immuneACCESS table to in-frame rearrangements with V and J called. A share of clones is missing; checked studies link under half to unresolved V genes, and the rest is unexplained. That table supplies the V and J calls and clone size; D and trimming were determined from the DNA. The table for this sample lists some 900,000 clones; roughly 72% of them were counted only once. The ten largest account for about 1.5% of the sample.

CDR1 and CDR2, looked up from the germline V gene (reference sequence), are MNHEY and SMNVEV. V sheds 3 bases and J sheds 7 bases, leaving 10 bases between their ends. From cysteine to phenylalanine, the CDR3 is 14 amino acids long. Only the CDR3 part of the read is kept: 42 bases, read in frame from the first base. This TCR was sampled from a man aged 18 to 29 in good health. Here the chain combines TRBV27 and TRBJ1-6; the D gene remains uncertain. The sample was memory CD4+ T cells sorted from blood. The sample's cell subset or site, from its label and the paper: CD45RA-negative fraction. The DNA sequence is TGTGCCAGCAGTTTGAAGGTACCGAATTCACCCCTCCACTTT. The encoded protein is CASSLKVPNSPLHF.